A single sample is the source of the 11 T cell receptor beta chains below, sequenced in a study of a mutant IDH1 vaccine in newly diagnosed glioma. Using immunoSEQ multiplex PCR, the repertoire was profiled, and TCRdb retains in-frame clones only, with some absent. The data hold some 48,000 clones, with 79% observed a single time. Time point reported: week 35, safety follow-up. One vaccine dose held 300 ug of mutant IDH1 20-mer peptide and came with topical imiquimod. Antigens for these TCRs are unknown. Material: PBMCs, obtained from a glioma patient whose treatment included an IDH1 peptide vaccine. All receptors come from a middle-aged man with glioma.

This rearrangement joins TRBV6-5 to TRBJ2-5, with no clear D. V lost 0 bases, J lost 4 bases, and 9 bases lay in between. CDR1 and CDR2 (germline): MNHEY, SVGAGI. The CDR3 length is 14 residues. DNA for the CDR3: TGTGCCAGCAGTTACTCTTCCCTTGCAGAGACCCAGTACTTC. The encoded protein is CASSYSSLAETQYF.

This chain links TRBV19 with TRBJ2-5; D not resolved. Trimming stripped 5 bases from V and 5 bases from J, with 15 bases between. Per the germline V gene, CDR1 is LNHDA and CDR2 is SQIVND (reference sequence). The CDR3 covers 14 residues. CDR3 residues: CASSWVGFGETQYF. The CDR3 DNA is TGTGCCAGTAGTTGGGTGGGGTTCGGGGAGACCCAGTACTTC.

The rearrangement joins TRBV5-1 to TRBJ1-2; D is ambiguous. The germline CDR1 and CDR2 sequences are SGHRS and YFSETQ. V was pared by 0 bases and J by 6 bases, with 12 bases between. The CDR3 runs to 14 residues. The CDR3 nucleotides read TGCGCCAGCAGCTTGGCCACGGGTCAGAATGGCTACACCTTC. It specifies CASSLATGQNGYTF.

The chain has TRBV2 and TRBJ2-3; D unresolved. The CDR3 contains 13 residues. V was pared by 6 bases and J by 2 bases, with 9 bases between. Germline CDR1 and CDR2: SNHLY and FYNNEI. CDR3 residues: CASRARTTDTQYF. CDR3 nucleotides: TGTGCCAGCAGGGCCCGGACCACAGATACGCAGTATTTT.

CDR3 sequence (DNA): TGCGCCAGCAGCCAAGATCGAGGGACAGGGGGCGACTCTGGTAATTCACCCCTCCACTTT. This codes for CASSQDRGTGGDSGNSPLHF. The chain employs TRBV4-1 and TRBJ1-6; 12 bases line up with TRBD1. Per germline, CDR1 MGHRA and CDR2 YSYEKL. The trim removed 0 bases at V and 6 bases at J, leaving 12 bases unmatched. The CDR3 is 20 residues long.

J is TRBJ2-5 and V is TRBV18, with D possibly being TRBD2 (5 bases). From germline, CDR1 is KGHSH and CDR2 LQKENI. The CDR3 extends over 14 amino acids. The V gene lost 3 bases and the J gene lost 3 bases, with 11 bases spanning the gap. CDR3 residues: CASSPQSGKETQYF. DNA of the CDR3: TGTGCCAGCTCACCTCAGAGCGGAAAAGAGACCCAGTACTTC. Looking up the rest from reference TRBV18 and TRBJ2-5 gives the full variable domain: NAGVMQNPRHLVRRRGQEARLRCSPMKGHSHVYWYRQLPEEGLKFMVYLQKENIIDESGMPKERFSAEFPKEGPSILRIQQVVRGDSAAYFCASSPQSGKETQYFGPGTRLLVL.

V gene TRBV7-9 combines with J gene TRBJ1-6; 7 bases agree with TRBD1. The CDR3 spans 14 residues. V dropped 4 bases and J dropped 8; count of bases not matched to a gene: 5. The germline V gene has CDR1 SEHNR and CDR2 FQNEAQ (reference sequence). In DNA, the CDR3 is TGTGCCAGCAGCTCCAGACAGGGAGATTCACCCCTCCACTTT. Translated, it gives CASSSRQGDSPLHF.

CDR3 DNA: TGTGCCAGCAGCTTGGAGGGTGGCAGGGGTTACGAGCAGTACTTC. Translated, it gives CASSLEGGRGYEQYF. The chain combines TRBV7-9 with TRBJ2-7; D may be TRBD1 or TRBD2 (6 bases each). V was pared by 3 bases and J by 4 bases, with 16 bases between. The CDR3 consists of 15 residues. CDR1 and CDR2 from the germline V gene are SEHNR and FQNEAQ (reference sequence).

The V call is TRBV4-1, the J call TRBJ1-2, with D possibly matching TRBD1 (5 bases). Germline V gene sequence: CDR1 MGHRA, CDR2 YSYEKL. V lost 1 base, J lost 8 bases, and 14 bases lay in between. This CDR3 is 14 amino acids long. Written as DNA, the CDR3 is TGCGCCAGCAGCCAAGGGGGCCAGGGACGCGGCTACACCTTC. As protein: CASSQGGQGRGYTF.

This clone occurred many times. The V call is TRBV2, the J call TRBJ1-6, with TRBD1 identical over 7 bases. Germline V lookup: CDR1 SNHLY, CDR2 FYNNEI. V gave up 6 bases and J gave up 6 bases; unmatched junction bases: 8. This CDR3 has 15 residues. CDR3 residues: CASRSTGARNSPLHF. DNA of the CDR3: TGTGCCAGCAGGAGCACAGGGGCCCGTAATTCACCCCTCCACTTT.

The count of this clone is one. In nucleotides, the CDR3 is TGCAGCGTCCAAGGCGGGGTTAACTATGGCTACACCTTC. Protein sequence: CSVQGGVNYGYTF. The chain employs TRBV29-1 and TRBJ1-2; D is uncertain. Germline V CDR1 and CDR2: SQVTM, ANQGSEA. Trimming took off 6 bases at V and 1 base at J, with 12 bases between the two ends. The length of the CDR3 is 13 residues. Filled out from reference TRBV29-1 and TRBJ1-2, the complete variable domain reads SAVISQKPSRDICQRGTSLTIQCQVDSQVTMMFWYRQQPGQSLTLIATANQGSEATYESGFVIDKFPISRPNLTFSTLTVSNMSPEDSSIYLCSVQGGVNYGYTFGSGTRLTVV.